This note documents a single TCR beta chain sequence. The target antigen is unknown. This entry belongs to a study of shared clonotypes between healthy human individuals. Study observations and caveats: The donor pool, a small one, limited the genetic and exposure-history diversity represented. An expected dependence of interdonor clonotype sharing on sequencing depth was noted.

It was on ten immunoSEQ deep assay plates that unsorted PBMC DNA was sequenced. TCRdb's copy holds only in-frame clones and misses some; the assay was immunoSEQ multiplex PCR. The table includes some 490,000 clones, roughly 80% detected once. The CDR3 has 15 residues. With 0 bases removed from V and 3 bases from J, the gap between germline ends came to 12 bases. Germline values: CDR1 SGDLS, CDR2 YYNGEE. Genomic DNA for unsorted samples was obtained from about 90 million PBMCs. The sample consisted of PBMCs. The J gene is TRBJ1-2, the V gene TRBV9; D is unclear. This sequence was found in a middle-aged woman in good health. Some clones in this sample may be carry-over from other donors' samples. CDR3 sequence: CASSVASDPYYGYTF. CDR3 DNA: TGTGCCAGCAGCGTAGCGTCAGACCCCTACTATGGCTACACCTTC. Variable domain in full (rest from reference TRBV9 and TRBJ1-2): DSGVTQTPKHLITATGQRVTLRCSPRSGDLSVYWYQQSLDQGLQFLIQYYNGEERAKGNILERFSAQQFPDLHSELNLSSLELGDSALYFCASSVASDPYYGYTFGSGTRLTVV.